This paragraph covers one T cell receptor (beta chain) sequence. V gave up 4 bases and J gave up 7 bases, with 20 bases separating them. The CDR3 spans 15 residues. In germline, CDR1 is MDHEN, CDR2 SYDVKM. These data originate in a study of Ad26.COV2.S vaccination and SARS-CoV-2 variants. Across the whole study: In the study, Ad26.COV2.S was injected intramuscularly once, or twice 56 days apart.

Regarding treatment: approximately 18 received Ad26.COV2.S at low or high dose, single or two shots; five or six received placebo; per-sample allocation not given. Sample collection was performed on day 63 after the first vaccine or placebo injection. Ad26.COV2.S expressed prefusion-stabilized spike from the original Wuhan strain. Libraries were prepared by immunoSEQ multiplex PCR; TCRdb keeps only in-frame clonotypes and omits some of them. This sample has about 480,000 clones, with approximately 88% found just once. This sequence originates from a person aged 18-65 years who received the Ad26.COV2.S COVID-19 vaccine or a placebo. Specimen: peripheral blood, collected in a trial of Ad26.COV2.S vaccine versus placebo. The V gene is TRBV28, the J gene TRBJ2-7; weak D call: TRBD2 (6 bases). CDR3 in DNA: TGTGCCAGCAGTTACCGGGACGGGGGAAAGGGGGAGCAGTACTTC. This encodes CASSYRDGGKGEQYF.